The 5 T cell receptor beta chains listed next were all sequenced from one sample in a study of blood T cell repertoires in COVID-19. The repertoire was sequenced with immunoSEQ multiplex PCR; TCRdb's copy has only in-frame clones and lacks some. The sample has under 350,000 clones, around nine tenths seen once. The sample taken for sequencing was peripheral blood. All receptors come from a woman in her twenties or thirties with COVID-19, enrolled during active disease.

The chain links TRBV6-4 to TRBJ2-7; 7 nucleotides line up with TRBD1. The trim removed 6 bases at V and 11 bases at J, leaving 13 bases unmatched. The CDR3 sequence is 13 residues long. The germline CDR1 and CDR2 sequences are MRHNA and SNTAGT. CDR3 sequence: CASSQRQGLVKYF. CDR3 DNA: TGTGCCAGCAGCCAACGACAGGGCTTAGTTAAGTACTTC.

Only one count was recorded for this clone. The CDR3 loop reads CASSHGLGAGGNTIYF. CDR3 DNA: TGTGCCAGCAGTCATGGCCTGGGGGCTGGGGGAAACACCATATATTTT. The chain employs TRBV13 and TRBJ1-3, with D tentatively TRBD1 (6 bases). Trimming pared 6 bases from V and 4 bases from J, leaving 19 bases between. This CDR3 contains 16 residues. Germline V lookup: CDR1 PRHDT, CDR2 FYEKMQ (reference sequence).

The chain carries TRBV7-3 and TRBJ2-1, with 7 bases lining up with TRBD1. With V trimmed by 5 bases and J by 4 bases, 8 bases remained unmatched. From germline, CDR1 is SGHTA and CDR2 FQGTGA. This CDR3 spans 15 amino acids. CDR3 sequence (DNA): TGTGCCAGCAGCCCAGTTGAGGGACAGTACAATGAGCAGTTCTTC. Protein: CASSPVEGQYNEQFF.

This sequence joins TRBV15 and TRBJ2-1; 7 bases are shared with TRBD1. Looked up from germline, CDR1 is LNHNV and CDR2 is YYDKDF (reference sequence). V shed 1 base, J shed 3 bases, and the junction held 3 bases outside the gene matches. This CDR3 comprises 15 residues. For the CDR3, the DNA is TGTGCCACCAGCAGAGGGGGGACAGTCTACAATGAGCAGTTCTTC. It translates to CATSRGGTVYNEQFF.

This clone is deemed medium-sized. V usage is TRBV2 and J usage is TRBJ1-1, with D unclear. The CDR3 length is 11 residues. Trimming took 0 bases from V and 7 from J, leaving 3 bases between them. CDR1 and CDR2 (germline): SNHLY, FYNNEI. The CDR3 region has the DNA TGTGCCAGCAGTGAAGCGAGTGAAGCTTTCTTT. It encodes CASSEASEAFF.